The following is a T cell receptor beta chain sequence with its context. In this sample, this clonotype turned up many times. Its antigen remains undetermined. No much larger clone exists at a distance of one base, and base qualities are not known. The source of the sample is a study of lung T cells in sarcoidosis with Löfgren's syndrome (dated by TCRdb to between 2016 and 2019). For the study in its entirety: Sarcoidosis was characterized as a granulomatous disease that is mostly pulmonary, in which CD4+ T cells accumulate in bronchoalveolar lavage fluid. The repertoire analyses focused on Löfgren's syndrome patients.

The study profiled TCR repertoires of CD4+ T cells collected through bronchoalveolar lavage. What the work shows at the level of the full study, not this receptor alone: Compared with control subjects, Lofgren's syndrome patients reportedly showed the greatest expansion in the V gene segments TRAV12-1 and TRBV2. Recognition of a sarcoidosis-associated antigen was only suggested; the antigen itself remained putative and unidentified. In alphabeta pairing analysis, TRAV12-1 preferentially paired with TRBV2, and these paired TCRs showed CDR3 homology. Sharing of TRAV12-1 and TRBV2 CDR3 motifs among multiple Lofgren's syndrome patients was reported, suggesting public CD4+ TCR repertoires.

The sequencing machine was an Illumina MiSeq. TCRdb reprocessed the public reads (quality trimming at Q25 with fastp, clone calling with MiXCR) and kept in-frame beta chains. Each CDR3 protein appears once, grouped with its most common genes and DNA. For this sample the table gives roughly 3,200 distinct CDR3 sequences, of which 15% to 20% were detected only once. The biggest ten clones account for approximately 7.2% of the sample. Based on the germline V gene (reference sequence), the CDR1 and CDR2 sequences are DFQATT and SNEGSKA. V is cut back by 3 bases and J by 9 bases, with 10 bases in the junction unmatched. The CDR3 runs 14 amino acids, cysteine and phenylalanine included. The read is trimmed to its CDR3 DNA, 42 bases read in frame from base 1.

Sequenced input: CD4+ T cells from bronchoalveolar lavage. The rearranged segments are TRBV20-1 and TRBJ2-1; 8 central bases correspond to TRBD2. The clonotype comes from a human donor with sarcoidosis (Löfgren's syndrome or another form), or a control subject (not recorded which). The nucleotides are TGCAGTGCTAGCGTTTTTAGCGGGAAGGGTGAGCAGTTCTTC. Its coded protein is CSASVFSGKGEQFF.